What follows are 15 T cell receptor beta chains derived from one specimen sequenced in a study of cytomegalovirus exposure and HLA in healthy donors. It was with 60 Vbeta and 13 Jbeta primers that the PCR ran. TCRdb keeps only in-frame clones here, not all; method: immunoSEQ multiplex PCR. The sample carries about 210,000 clones, around 79% recorded once. Sequenced material: PBMCs. Source of these receptors: a male donor in good health and CMV-seropositive.

This clone came up a few times. This chain links TRBV28 with TRBJ1-5; 7 nucleotides line up with TRBD1. The CDR3 is made up of 13 amino acids. V lost 6 bases, J lost 7 bases, and 6 bases stayed unmatched. Germline V gene lookup returns CDR1 MDHEN and CDR2 SYDVKM. The CDR3 sequence: CASRRDSLQPQHF. CDR3 nucleotides: TGTGCCAGCAGACGGGACAGTCTCCAGCCCCAGCATTTT.

This rearrangement joins TRBV5-5 to TRBJ2-7; 9 positions match TRBD1. The V segment lost 0 bases and the J segment 5 bases; nucleotides outside the gene matches: 6. The germline V gene has CDR1 SGHKS and CDR2 YYEKEE (reference sequence). The CDR3 is 15 residues long. Written as DNA, the CDR3 is TGTGCCAGCAGCTTGGCGGGGACAGGGCTCCACGAGCAGTACTTC. Translated, it gives CASSLAGTGLHEQYF. Variable domain in full (rest from reference TRBV5-5 and TRBJ2-7): DAGVTQSPTHLIKTRGQQVTLRCSPISGHKSVSWYQQVLGQGPQFIFQYYEKEERGRGNFPDRFSARQFPNYSSELNVNALLLGDSALYLCASSLAGTGLHEQYFGPGTRLTVT.

J is TRBJ2-1 and V is TRBV28; TRBD2 agrees at 12 bases. CDR1 MDHEN and CDR2 SYDVKM come from the germline V gene. V lost 2 bases and J lost 10; bases outside the gene matches: 6. CDR3 length: 15 amino acids. This chain's CDR3 is CASSLTSGRYREQFF. CDR3 coding DNA: TGTGCCAGCAGTTTAACTAGCGGGAGGTATCGGGAGCAGTTCTTC.

V is TRBV7-2 and J is TRBJ2-5, with TRBD2 identical over 9 bases. V gave up 4 bases and J gave up 4 bases; unmatched junction bases: 7. The CDR3 totals 15 residues. CDR1 is SGHTA, CDR2 FQGNSA, per germline. The CDR3: CASSSRSGGGETQYF. In nucleotides, the CDR3 is TGTGCCAGCAGCTCCCGTAGCGGGGGCGGAGAGACCCAGTACTTC.

The genes are TRBV7-9 and TRBJ1-3; 10 bases match TRBD1. Trimming at V came to 5 bases and at J to 4 bases, leaving 5 bases not matched to a gene. This CDR3 is 15 amino acids long. Per germline, CDR1 SEHNR and CDR2 FQNEAQ (reference sequence). The CDR3 is CASSLTGGAGNTIYF. CDR3 DNA sequence: TGTGCCAGCAGCCTGACAGGGGGCGCGGGAAACACCATATATTTT. The complete variable domain, with remaining parts taken from reference TRBV7-9 and TRBJ1-3, reads DTGVSQNPRHKITKRGQNVTFRCDPISEHNRLYWYRQTLGQGPEFLTYFQNEAQLEKSRLLSDRFSAERPKGSFSTLEIQRTEQGDSAMYLCASSLTGGAGNTIYFGEGSWLTVV.

The chain joins TRBV5-6 to TRBJ2-1; TRBD2 agrees at 9 bases. Germline CDR1 SGHDT, CDR2 YYEEEE. There are 16 residues in the CDR3. Germline trimming cut 4 bases from V and 12 bases from J; bases unmatched to any gene: 17. In DNA form, the CDR3 reads TGTGCCAGCAGCCCGCCGGGAGCGGGAGGTCTCTATAGGCAGTTCTTC. Translated: CASSPPGAGGLYRQFF.

The chain is built from TRBV7-7 and TRBJ2-1; 11 bases are a match to TRBD2. The CDR3 length is 16 residues. V lost 5 bases, J lost 6 bases, and 9 bases stayed unmatched. Germline V gene sequence: CDR1 SSHAT, CDR2 FNYEAQ (reference sequence). The CDR3 bases are TGTGCCAGCAGCCGGTTTAGCGGGGGGGCTTCCAATGAGCAGTTCTTC. Amino acid sequence: CASSRFSGGASNEQFF. Drawing the rest from reference TRBV7-7 and TRBJ2-1, the complete variable domain is GAGVSQSPRYKVTKRGQDVTLRCDPISSHATLYWYQQALGQGPEFLTYFNYEAQPDKSGLPSDRFSAERPEGSISTLTIQRTEQRDSAMYRCASSRFSGGASNEQFFGPGTRLTVL.

CDR3 DNA: TGTGCCAGCAGCTTAGTAGGGGGATCGAACAATGAGCAGTTCTTC. This translates into CASSLVGGSNNEQFF. The chain couples TRBV11-3 to TRBJ2-1, with D possibly TRBD1 on 6 matching bases. The ends were cut back, 1 base at V and 5 bases at J, with 12 bases in the middle. This CDR3 spans 15 amino acids. The germline V gene encodes CDR1 SGHNT and CDR2 YENEEA.

This clone was counted a single time. This chain joins TRBV27 and TRBJ2-5; D is possibly TRBD1 (6 bases). Gene TRBJ2-7 matches the end of the DNA better, so the J call may be wrong. The CDR3 loop spans 14 amino acids. Germline-derived CDR1 and CDR2 are MNHEY and SMNVEV (reference sequence). CDR3 amino acids: CASSIRDNSYEQYF. CDR3 coding DNA: TGTGCCAGCAGTATCCGGGACAACTCCTACGAGCAGTACTTC.

The chain combines TRBV4-2 with TRBJ2-5, with D possibly matching TRBD2 (6 bases). TRBJ2-7 matches the DNA end more closely, so the J call is doubtful. The germline V gene has CDR1 LGHNA and CDR2 YNFKEQ. CDR3 size: 15 residues. CDR3 region: CASSPVELATYEQYF. In DNA, the CDR3 is TGTGCCAGCAGCCCCGTTGAACTAGCTACCTACGAGCAGTACTTC.

This chain uses TRBV9 with TRBJ2-7; 7 bases fit TRBD1. V trimming: 0 bases; J trimming: 4 bases; junction bases outside the gene matches: 4. The CDR3 is made up of 14 amino acids. Germline-derived CDR1 and CDR2 are SGDLS and YYNGEE. Written as DNA, the CDR3 is TGTGCCAGCAGCGTAGTACAGGGGCGGTACGAGCAGTACTTC. It translates to CASSVVQGRYEQYF.

The chain recombines TRBV18 with TRBJ1-5; D is undetermined. Germline values: CDR1 KGHSH, CDR2 LQKENI. The V gene lost 1 base and the J gene lost 5 bases, with 9 bases spanning the gap. The CDR3 is 14 residues long. The DNA for the CDR3 is TGTGCCAGCTCACCACTTACAGAGTATCAGCCCCAGCATTTT. Encoded protein: CASSPLTEYQPQHF.

The sample holds a few counts of this clone. The chain has TRBV10-3 and TRBJ2-1; a weak D match, TRBD2 (5 bases). This CDR3 is built from 15 residues. Germline V lookup: CDR1 ENHRY, CDR2 SYGVKD. V dropped 5 bases and J dropped 6 bases, with 17 bases sitting between them. In DNA form, the CDR3 reads TGTGCCATCAGTATTGTGGCGGGCAATGGCAATGAGCAGTTCTTC. It specifies CAISIVAGNGNEQFF.

The V and J genes are TRBV7-9 and TRBJ1-1; 8 bases are a match to TRBD1. CDR1 is SEHNR, CDR2 FQNEAQ, per germline (reference sequence). Trimming cost V 1 base and J 2 bases; bases outside gene matches: 3. This CDR3 comprises 15 residues. The CDR3, as DNA: TGTGCCAGCAGCTTAGTTGGGACAGGTAACACTGAAGCTTTCTTT. This encodes CASSLVGTGNTEAFF.

The chain carries TRBV9 and TRBJ2-5, with D uncertain. The germline V gene has CDR1 SGDLS and CDR2 YYNGEE. The CDR3 covers 14 residues. V was clipped by 0 bases and J by 2 bases, with 8 bases between them. CDR3 in amino acids: CASSVGADQETQYF. CDR3 in DNA: TGTGCCAGCAGCGTAGGGGCAGATCAAGAGACCCAGTACTTC.